Presented here are 32 T cell receptor beta chains from one specimen sequenced in a study of T cell repertoires in cytomegalovirus infection. What these receptors recognize is not known. TCRdb redid the calling of the reads with MiXCR, one entry per CDR3 protein. This sample carries 900,000 to 950,000 distinct CDR3 sequences, roughly 30% of them seen once, and the ten largest clones take 11% to 15%. The specimen was cultured CD8+ T cells from PBMCs, collected from culture after CMV antigen stimulation. The receptors were gathered from a human donor in good health (CMV status not recorded). Some clones in this sample may be carry-over from other donors' samples.

This clonotype was seen repeatedly, ten times or more. The chain uses TRBV7-9 and TRBJ2-2; D gene uncertain. V lost 2 bases to trimming and J lost 1 base, with 5 bases between them. This CDR3 spans 14 amino acids. Germline values: CDR1 SEHNR, CDR2 FQNEAQ (reference sequence). Here the CDR3 reads CASSLSRNTGELFF. For the CDR3, the DNA is TGTGCCAGCAGCTTAAGCAGGAACACCGGGGAGCTGTTTTTT.

The chain links TRBV7-8 to TRBJ1-6; D remains ambiguous. The CDR3 has 13 residues. CDR1 and CDR2 from the germline V gene are SGHVS and FQNEAQ. Trimming removed 1 base from V and 3 bases from J, with 1 base in between. For the CDR3, the DNA is TGTGCCAGCAGCTTAGACTATAATTCACCCCTCCACTTT. The encoded protein is CASSLDYNSPLHF.

The chain employs TRBV6-2 or TRBV6-3 and TRBJ2-5, with 12 nucleotides matching TRBD2. The CDR3 is 17 amino acids. The germline V gene has CDR1 MNHEY and CDR2 SVGEGT. V trimming: 2 bases; J trimming: 2 bases; junction bases outside the gene matches: 6. CDR3 nucleotide sequence: TGTGCCAGCAGTTACCCCGGGACTAGCGGGCTACAAGAGACCCAGTACTTC. Its translation is CASSYPGTSGLQETQYF.

This chain joins TRBV5-8 and TRBJ2-1; D assignment may be TRBD1 or TRBD2 (6 bases each). CDR1 is SGHTS and CDR2 is YDEGEE in the germline V gene. The CDR3 spans 16 residues. Trimming took 0 bases from V and 0 from J, leaving 10 bases between them. The CDR3 protein is CASSLEEGGSYNEQFF. CDR3 sequence (DNA): TGTGCCAGCAGCTTGGAAGAGGGGGGCTCCTACAATGAGCAGTTCTTC.

This clonotype occurred many times. The V call is TRBV7-2, the J call TRBJ1-2; 9 nucleotides align to TRBD1. The CDR3 extends over 14 amino acids. With V trimmed by 3 bases and J by 5 bases, 4 bases remained unmatched. CDR1 and CDR2 (germline): SGHTA, FQGNSA. The CDR3 DNA sequence: TGTGCCAGCAGCTTCGGACAGGGGAAGTATGGCTACACCTTC. Translated: CASSFGQGKYGYTF.

A few counts support this clonotype. This sequence joins TRBV27 and TRBJ2-5, with TRBD1 matching 7 bases. Germline V gene data show CDR1 as MNHEY and CDR2 as SMNVEV (reference sequence). V lost 6 bases to trimming and J lost 3 bases; unmatched junction nucleotides: 10. This CDR3 contains 15 residues. The chain's CDR3 is CASRTGTVPEETQYF. CDR3 sequence (DNA): TGTGCCAGCAGAACGGGGACAGTACCTGAAGAGACCCAGTACTTC.

The chain has TRBV5-1 and TRBJ1-1; D gene uncertain. CDR1 is SGHRS, CDR2 YFSETQ, per germline. The V end lost 3 bases, the J end lost 7 bases, and 7 bases lay between the germline ends. The CDR3 has 11 residues. This CDR3 is CASSSTNEAFF. The CDR3 DNA reads as TGCGCCAGCAGCTCGACAAATGAAGCTTTCTTT.

This chain uses TRBV6-5 with TRBJ2-7; TRBD1 aligns across 9 bases. This CDR3 spans 14 amino acids. Germline V gene sequence: CDR1 MNHEY, CDR2 SVGAGI. The ends lost 6 bases at V and 3 bases at J; junction bases unmatched: 6. Here the CDR3 reads CASRSPGQGYEQYV. In nucleotides, the CDR3 is TGTGCCAGCAGGTCACCGGGACAGGGCTACGAGCAGTACGTC.

Only a few counts were recorded for this clonotype. The V call is TRBV28, the J call TRBJ2-1, with 7 bases aligning to TRBD2. The ends lost 6 bases at V and 5 bases at J; junction bases unmatched: 13. Germline-derived CDR1 and CDR2 are MDHEN and SYDVKM. The CDR3 length is 16 residues. CDR3 region: CASSLTRDYIDNEQFF. CDR3 DNA sequence: TGTGCCAGCAGCCTTACGCGGGACTATATTGACAATGAGCAGTTCTTC.

In regard to this clonotype: One end of the junction fails to match germline, which may point to a read error. J is TRBJ2-3 and V is TRBV5-5; D possibly corresponds to TRBD2 (5 bases). Per the germline V gene, CDR1 is SGHKS and CDR2 is YYEKEE (reference sequence). CDR3 length: 10 amino acids. In nucleotides, the CDR3 is TGTGCCAGCAGCTTCAACCGTAGCGTATTT. It codes for CASSFNRSVF.

This clonotype was counted ten times or more. This sequence joins TRBV4-3 and TRBJ2-5, with 8 bases fitting TRBD1. V lost 2 bases to trimming and J lost 7 bases; unmatched junction nucleotides: 6. CDR1 LGHNA and CDR2 YSLEER come from the germline V gene. This CDR3 spans 14 amino acids. CDR3 DNA: TGCGCCAGCAGCCAAACGGACAGGGCTAGGACCCAGTACTTC. This sequence encodes CASSQTDRARTQYF.

The rearrangement uses TRBV24-1 and TRBJ2-1; 7 bases agree with TRBD2. Germline trimming cut 1 base from V and 2 bases from J; bases unmatched to any gene: 1. This CDR3 contains 15 residues. Looked up from germline, CDR1 is KGHDR and CDR2 is SFDVKD. The CDR3 nucleotides are TGTGCCACCAGTGATTTAGGGACTACCTACAATGAGCAGTTCTTC. This gives the protein CATSDLGTTYNEQFF.

The chain carries TRBV2 and TRBJ1-5; D unresolved. The ends were cut back, 1 base at V and 12 bases at J, with 13 bases in the middle. The germline V gene encodes CDR1 SNHLY and CDR2 FYNNEI. This CDR3 spans 13 amino acids. The DNA of the CDR3 is TGTGCCAGCAGTGAAGTGAGGGATAGGCTCCAGCATTTT. Translating it yields CASSEVRDRLQHF.

This clonotype was found many times. The rearrangement links TRBV7-2 to TRBJ2-1, with 9 bases fitting TRBD2. The CDR3 has 16 amino acids. The junction had 9 bases not matched to a gene; V was cut back by 5 bases and J by 4 bases. Germline CDR1 is SGHTA and CDR2 is FQGNSA. The CDR3 DNA follows: TGTGCCAGCAGCCATGTTAGCGGGGGCACATACAATGAGCAGTTCTTC. Translated: CASSHVSGGTYNEQFF.

This clonotype was picked up many times. This chain joins TRBV7-6 and TRBJ2-5, with 7 bases that match TRBD2. The CDR3 is 14 amino acids. V shed 6 bases and J 1 base; nucleotides not matched to a gene: 5. Germline-derived CDR1 and CDR2 are SGHVS and FNYEAQ. In DNA, the CDR3 is TGTGCCAGCAGTTATTGGGGGGGCCAAGAGACCCAGTACTTC. As protein: CASSYWGGQETQYF.

This clonotype was counted a few times. The J gene is TRBJ2-1, the V gene TRBV19; 8 bases align to TRBD2. The CDR3 length is 16 residues. Germline V gene data show CDR1 as LNHDA and CDR2 as SQIVND (reference sequence). Trimming took 5 bases from V and 10 from J; bases not matched to a gene: 16. CDR3 in amino acids: CASSLAGAGGREEQFF. CDR3 DNA sequence: TGTGCCAGTAGTTTGGCGGGGGCGGGGGGCCGGGAGGAGCAGTTCTTC.

This sequence joins TRBV29-1 and TRBJ2-6; D perhaps matches TRBD1 (7 bases). Trimming took 1 base from V and 0 from J, leaving 10 bases between them. The germline gives CDR1 SQVTM, CDR2 ANQGSEA. This CDR3 has 16 amino acids. CDR3: CSVEGGDSSGANVLTF. The CDR3 DNA reads as TGCAGCGTTGAAGGGGGGGACAGCTCTGGGGCCAACGTCCTGACTTTC.

This clonotype was seen more than once but under ten times. The chain combines TRBV12-3 or TRBV12-4 with TRBJ2-2; 7 bases map to TRBD1. The V and J ends lost 6 bases and 1 base, in that order; junction bases with no gene match: 2. The CDR3 runs 14 residues. CDR3 nucleotides: TGTGCCAGCAGGAGGACAGGGAACACCGGGGAGCTGTTTTTT. This codes for CASRRTGNTGELFF.

In the case of this clonotype: A read error may be the cause here, since a much bigger clone is one base away. The V and J genes are TRBV19 and TRBJ2-1; D unclear. CDR3 size: 13 residues. Germline V lookup: CDR1 LNHDA, CDR2 SQIVND (reference sequence). Trimming removed 3 bases at V and 4 bases at J, with 7 bases between. CDR3 nucleotide sequence: TGTGCCAGTAGTATTCTGGATTACAATGAGCAGTTCTTC. This encodes CASSILDYNEQFF.

The sample holds a few counts of this clonotype. The chain recombines TRBV7-9 with TRBJ1-1, with D unresolved. The CDR3 contains 8 residues. Germline loops: CDR1 SEHNR, CDR2 FQNEAQ (reference sequence). V lost 0 bases, J lost 13 bases, and 0 bases lay in between. CDR3 in amino acids: CASSLAFF. The CDR3, as DNA: TGTGCCAGCAGCTTAGCTTTCTTT. The whole variable domain, filled in from reference TRBV7-9 and TRBJ1-1, reads DTGVSQNPRHKITKRGQNVTFRCDPISEHNRLYWYRQTLGQGPEFLTYFQNEAQLEKSRLLSDRFSAERPKGSFSTLEIQRTEQGDSAMYLCASSLAFFGQGTRLTVV.

The chain combines TRBV12-3 or TRBV12-4 with TRBJ2-5, with D maybe TRBD2 (6 bases). This CDR3 spans 14 amino acids. V was trimmed by 4 bases and J by 5 bases, leaving 14 bases between them. The CDR3 coding sequence is TGTGCCAGCAGTTCCCCTTACAGCGGGGAGACCCAGTACTTC. Translating it yields CASSSPYSGETQYF.

The chain combines TRBV7-3 with TRBJ2-1; the D gene is possibly TRBD1 (6 bases). Germline CDR1 is SGHTA and CDR2 is FQGTGA. The V end lost 4 bases, the J end lost 10 bases, and 14 bases lay between the germline ends. The CDR3 covers 13 residues. The CDR3: CASSSPPGTEQFF. The CDR3 DNA reads TGTGCCAGCAGCTCCCCCCCCGGGACAGAGCAGTTCTTC.

Only a few counts were recorded for this clonotype. This chain links TRBV5-6 with TRBJ1-1; tentative D call: TRBD1 (5 bases). This CDR3 spans 15 amino acids. Trimming removed 6 bases at V and 1 base at J, with 16 bases between. From germline, CDR1 is SGHDT and CDR2 YYEEEE. Written as DNA, the CDR3 is TGTGCCAGCATCGTACGGGGGGTGGAGAACACTGAAGCTTTCTTT. Protein sequence: CASIVRGVENTEAFF.

This rearrangement joins TRBV6-6 to TRBJ2-1; 9 bases agree with TRBD1. The CDR3 sequence is 13 residues long. The trim removed 7 bases at V and 10 bases at J, leaving 8 bases unmatched. Germline V gives CDR1 MNHNY, CDR2 SVGAGI (reference sequence). The chain's CDR3 is CASTGTGSEEQFF. In DNA, the CDR3 is TGTGCCAGCACTGGGACAGGGTCGGAGGAGCAGTTCTTC.

This clonotype was observed once. The gene calls are TRBV28 and TRBJ2-1; D is uncertain. The V gene's germline CDR1 is MDHEN and CDR2 SYDVKM. The CDR3 is 14 amino acids. Trimming took off 10 bases at V and 4 bases at J, with 17 bases between the two ends. CDR3 DNA: TGTGCCACCCGAGAAGGGAATTTTTACAATGAGCAGTTCTTC. Amino acids: CATREGNFYNEQFF.

The table lists this clonotype with a few counts. This chain joins TRBV7-4 and TRBJ2-1; no firm D call. The CDR3 extends over 11 amino acids. CDR1 and CDR2 from the germline V gene are SGHVT and SQSDAQ. V was clipped by 6 bases and J by 8 bases, with 8 bases between them. The CDR3 coding sequence is TGTGCCAGCAGATACGCGGATGAGCAGTTCTTC. As protein: CASRYADEQFF.

The V call is TRBV19, the J call TRBJ1-5, with D maybe TRBD1 (6 bases). This CDR3 has 15 residues. V gave up 3 bases and J gave up 3 bases, with 12 bases separating them. Germline loops: CDR1 LNHDA, CDR2 SQIVND (reference sequence). CDR3 region: CASSIAGGLNQPQHF. CDR3 nucleotide sequence: TGTGCCAGTAGTATCGCCGGGGGCCTCAATCAGCCCCAGCATTTT. Full variable domain (outside the CDR3, taken from reference TRBV19 and TRBJ1-5): DGGITQSPKYLFRKEGQNVTLSCEQNLNHDAMYWYRQDPGQGLRLIYYSQIVNDFQKGDIAEGYSVSREKKESFPLTVTSAQKNPTAFYLCASSIAGGLNQPQHFGDGTRLSIL.

On this clonotype itself: It is unclear where the CDR3 begins or ends on the DNA, so no DNA is shown, and the CDR3 is as TCRdb lists it. J is TRBJ2-3 and V is TRBV12-3 or TRBV12-4. Both ends counted, the CDR3 spans 14 residues. CDR3 protein: CASSSSLATDTLYF.

This rearrangement joins TRBV18 to TRBJ1-2, with D unclear. The CDR3 length is 14 residues. From germline, CDR1 is KGHSH and CDR2 LQKENI. The ends were cut back, 2 bases at V and 2 bases at J, with 9 bases in the middle. For the CDR3, the DNA is TGTGCCAGCTCACCAGAGGACGCCAACTATGGCTACACCTTC. Its protein is CASSPEDANYGYTF.

This clonotype has only a few counts. The chain has TRBV6-1 and TRBJ1-1; no firm D call. The CDR3 length is 13 residues. V lost 1 base, J lost 3 bases, and 6 bases lay in between. Germline CDR1 is MNHNS and CDR2 is SASEGT. This CDR3 reads CASSEGKYTEAFF. As DNA, the CDR3 is TGTGCCAGCAGTGAAGGGAAGTACACTGAAGCTTTCTTT.

V and J are TRBV7-8 and TRBJ2-5; no clear D gene. Per the germline V gene, CDR1 is SGHVS and CDR2 is FQNEAQ. V was clipped by 1 base and J by 5 bases, with 17 bases between them. The CDR3 is 16 residues long. CDR3 coding DNA: TGTGCCAGCAGCTTAGAGCCAGGCATTTCGTGGGAGACCCAGTACTTC. Amino acid sequence: CASSLEPGISWETQYF. The complete variable domain, with remaining parts taken from reference TRBV7-8 and TRBJ2-5, reads GAGVSQSPRYKVAKRGQDVALRCDPISGHVSLFWYQQALGQGPEFLTYFQNEAQLDKSGLPSDRFFAERPEGSVSTLKIQRTQQEDSAVYLCASSLEPGISWETQYFGPGTRLLVL.

The chain combines TRBV4-1 with TRBJ1-5; no definite D call. The CDR3 runs to 13 residues. The germline V gene has CDR1 MGHRA and CDR2 YSYEKL. V gave up 8 bases and J gave up 3 bases, with 11 bases separating them. The DNA of the CDR3 is TGCGCCAGCGGCCGGCCCGACAATCAGCCCCAGCATTTT. It codes for CASGRPDNQPQHF.